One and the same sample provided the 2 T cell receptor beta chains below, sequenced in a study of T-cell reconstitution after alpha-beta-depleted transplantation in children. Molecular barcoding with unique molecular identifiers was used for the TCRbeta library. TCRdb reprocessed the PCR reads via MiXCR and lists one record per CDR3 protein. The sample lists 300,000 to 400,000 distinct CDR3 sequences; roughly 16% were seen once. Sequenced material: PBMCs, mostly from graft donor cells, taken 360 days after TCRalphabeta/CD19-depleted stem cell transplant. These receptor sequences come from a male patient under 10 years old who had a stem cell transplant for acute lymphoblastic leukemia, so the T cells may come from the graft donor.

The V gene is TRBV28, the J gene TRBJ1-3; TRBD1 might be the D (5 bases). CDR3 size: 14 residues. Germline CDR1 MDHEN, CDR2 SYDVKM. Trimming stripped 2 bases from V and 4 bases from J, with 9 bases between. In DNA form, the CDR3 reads TGTGCCAGCAGTTTACCAGGGTCCGGAAACACCATATATTTT. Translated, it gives CASSLPGSGNTIYF. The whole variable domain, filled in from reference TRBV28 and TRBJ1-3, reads DVKVTQSSRYLVKRTGEKVFLECVQDMDHENMFWYRQDPGLGLRLIYFSYDVKMKEKGDIPEGYSVSREKKERFSLILESASTNQTSMYLCASSLPGSGNTIYFGEGSWLTVV.

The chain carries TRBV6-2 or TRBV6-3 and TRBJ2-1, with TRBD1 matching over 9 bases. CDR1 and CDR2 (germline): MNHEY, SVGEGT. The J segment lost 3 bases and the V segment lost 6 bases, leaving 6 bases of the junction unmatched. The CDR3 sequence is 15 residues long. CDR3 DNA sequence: TGTGCCAGCAGCCATCCGGGACAGGGCTACAATGAGCAGTTCTTC. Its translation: CASSHPGQGYNEQFF.